Listed below are T cell receptor beta chains from one sample, sequenced in a study of cytomegalovirus exposure and HLA in healthy donors. This table comes from immunoSEQ multiplex PCR, and its TCRdb copy is limited to in-frame clones, with some not included. The sample consists of 140,000 or so clones, about four fifths of them appearing once. Sequencing used PBMCs. The origin of the receptors is a man in his forties in good health and CMV-seronegative. Each CDR3 is given with its conserved first and last residue. D genes are given only for firm matches. Expanded clones are given a class, and other clones once, few, many or no size at all.

D,size,V,J,DNA,CDR3
TRBD1,.,TRBV9,TRBJ1-5,TGTGCCAGCAGCGCCCAACAGGGGGGCCAGCCCCAGCATTTT,CASSAQQGGQPQHF
TRBD1,.,TRBV7-2,TRBJ1-5,TGTGCCAGCAGCTCTGCAGGGGGCGCAGGGAATCAGCCCCAGCATTTT,CASSSAGGAGNQPQHF
TRBD1,.,TRBV7-9,TRBJ2-5,TGTGCCAGCAGCGGCAGACAGGGGCGGAGGGAGACCCAGTACTTC,CASSGRQGRRETQYF
TRBD2,.,TRBV2,TRBJ2-7,TGTGCCAGCAGTGAATCACTAGCGGGGGGGCGCTTC,CASSESLAGGRF
TRBD2,.,TRBV5-1,TRBJ2-7,TGCGCCAGCAAGTTAGCGGGAGCCTCCTACGAGCAGTACTTC,CASKLAGASYEQYF
.,.,TRBV6-5,TRBJ2-1,TGTGCCAGCAGTTACTCGAGGGGGTACAATGAGCAGTTCTTC,CASSYSRGYNEQFF
.,few,TRBV28,TRBJ2-1,TGTGCCAGCAGCAGACTTGAGCAGTTCTTC,CASSRLEQFF
.,.,TRBV28,TRBJ2-3,TGTGCCAGCAGTGCCCCCGGGACAAGCACAGATACGCAGTATTTT,CASSAPGTSTDTQYF
.,.,TRBV7-2,TRBJ2-7,TGTGCCAGCAGCCGTAGCTTGAGGAGGGACTACGAGCAGTACTTC,CASSRSLRRDYEQYF
.,.,TRBV25-1,TRBJ1-1,TGTGCCAGCAGTGAGCCGAGGGCGAACACTGAAGCTTTCTTT,CASSEPRANTEAFF
TRBD1,.,TRBV29-1,TRBJ2-5,TGCAGCGTGACAGGGGGGGAAGAGACCCAGTACTTC,CSVTGGEETQYF
TRBD2,.,TRBV5-6,TRBJ2-7,TGTGCCAGCAGCTTGGGGGGGGGCTACGAGCAGTACTTC,CASSLGGGYEQYF
.,.,TRBV5-1,TRBJ1-1,TGCGCCAGCAGCCAGGCCGACAACGAAGCTTTCTTT,CASSQADNEAFF
.,.,TRBV7-2,TRBJ1-6,TGTGCCAGCAGCTTAAGAATTTCGGGTTCACCCCTCCACTTT,CASSLRISGSPLHF
TRBD2,.,TRBV29-1,TRBJ2-5,TGCAGCGTCAGCGGGGTAGAGACCCAGTACTTC,CSVSGVETQYF
TRBD1,once,TRBV5-1,TRBJ2-1,TGCGCCAGCAGCCGGGACAGTTCCTACAATGAGCAGTTCTTC,CASSRDSSYNEQFF
.,.,TRBV7-2,TRBJ2-1,TGTGCCAGCAGCTTAGGTGGGGGGGCTAATGAGCAGTTCTTC,CASSLGGGANEQFF
TRBD1,.,TRBV14,TRBJ1-6,TGTGCCAGCAGGCCGGGACAGGGGAATTCACCCCTCCACTTT,CASRPGQGNSPLHF
TRBD1,.,TRBV5-1,TRBJ2-5,TGCGCCAGCAGCCCACGGACAGGAGCCAACCAAGAGACCCAGTACTTC,CASSPRTGANQETQYF
TRBD1,.,TRBV11-2,TRBJ1-5,TGTGCCAGCAGCCCTAGGACAGGGGCTAGTCAGCCCCAGCATTTT,CASSPRTGASQPQHF
TRBD1,.,TRBV2,TRBJ1-4,TGTGCCAGCAGTCAGGGACAGGGGAATGAAAAACTGTTTTTT,CASSQGQGNEKLFF
.,.,TRBV28,TRBJ2-7,TGTGCCAGCAGTTCCCCCACTGGGCAGGGATACGAGCAGTACTTC,CASSSPTGQGYEQYF
TRBD2,.,TRBV4-3,TRBJ2-2,TGCGCCAGCAGCTACGGGACGCTAGCGGCGTTGAACACCGGGGAGCTGTTTTTT,CASSYGTLAALNTGELFF
TRBD1,.,TRBV6-5,TRBJ2-4,TGTGCCAGCAACGACAGGGGGCGAAACATTCAGTACTTC,CASNDRGRNIQYF
.,.,TRBV7-2,TRBJ2-6,TGTGCCAGCACTAAGGGGGGGGCTGGGGCCAACGTCCTGACTTTC,CASTKGGAGANVLTF
TRBD2,.,TRBV29-1,TRBJ2-2,TGCAGCGTCTCGACTAGCGGGGGGGCCGGGGAGCTGTTTTTT,CSVSTSGGAGELFF
.,.,TRBV7-2,TRBJ1-1,TGTGCCAGCAGCCCCCGGGTGGGGAGGACGAACACTGAAGCTTTCTTT,CASSPRVGRTNTEAFF
TRBD2,.,TRBV10-1,TRBJ2-1,TGCGCCAGCAGTGCCGGACTAGCGGGGGACTACAATGAGCAGTTCTTC,CASSAGLAGDYNEQFF
.,once,TRBV28,TRBJ1-5,TGTGCCAGCAGTTTACCAGGGTCCGGCAATCAGCCCCAGCATTTT,CASSLPGSGNQPQHF
.,.,TRBV12-5,TRBJ1-2,TGTGCTAGTGGCGTGAACAGGGATCGCTATGGCTACACCTTC,CASGVNRDRYGYTF
.,.,TRBV18,TRBJ1-3,TGTGCCAGCTCACCACCCTTTGGAAACACCATATATTTT,CASSPPFGNTIYF
TRBD1,.,TRBV11-2,TRBJ2-3,TGTGCCAGCAGCTTAACCCGGACAGGGGGCACAGATACGCAGTATTTT,CASSLTRTGGTDTQYF
.,.,TRBV5-1,TRBJ1-1,TGCGCCAGCTCGAACAGGTGGCCGACTCCTGAAGCTTTCTTT,CASSNRWPTPEAFF
TRBD1,.,TRBV4-1,TRBJ2-1,TGCGCCAGCAGCCAAGGACAGGGGGTGTACAATGAGCAGTTCTTC,CASSQGQGVYNEQFF
TRBD1,few,TRBV5-1,TRBJ1-2,TGCGCCAGCAGCCCTACAGGGGGAGGTGGCTATGGCTACACCTTC,CASSPTGGGGYGYTF
TRBD1,.,TRBV7-3,TRBJ2-1,TGTGCCAGCAGCTGGACAGGGAACAATGAGCAGTTCTTC,CASSWTGNNEQFF
.,many,TRBV5-1,TRBJ2-4,TGCGCCAGCAGCTTGGAGCCCCTCAGGGCCCTAGCCAAAAACATTCAGTACTTC,CASSLEPLRALAKNIQYF
TRBD1,.,TRBV6-5,TRBJ1-5,TGTGCCAGCAGTTTCACAGGGGGCGGCAATCAGCCCCAGCATTTT,CASSFTGGGNQPQHF
TRBD1,.,TRBV28,TRBJ1-3,TGTGCCAGCAGGCTGGGAACAGGGGGGACTGGAAACACCATATATTTT,CASRLGTGGTGNTIYF
.,.,TRBV19,TRBJ2-2,TGTGCCAGTAGTCTGACCGGGGAGCTGTTTTTT,CASSLTGELFF
TRBD1,.,TRBV5-4,TRBJ1-3,TGTGCCAGCAGCCGAGAGACAGGGTCTGGAAACACCATATATTTT,CASSRETGSGNTIYF
TRBD1,once,TRBV2,TRBJ2-7,TGTGCCAGCAGTTTTGGACAGGGACGCTCCTACGAGCAGTACTTC,CASSFGQGRSYEQYF
TRBD1,.,TRBV5-1,TRBJ1-4,TGCGCCAGCAGCGAGGGGGACAGGGGGCGTGGTGAAAAACTGTTTTTT,CASSEGDRGRGEKLFF
TRBD1,.,TRBV29-1,TRBJ1-5,TGCAGCGTGCGGGACAGCGGTCAGCCCCAGCATTTT,CSVRDSGQPQHF
.,.,TRBV7-9,TRBJ1-1,TGTGCCAGCAACGGACGGGGGAACACTGAAGCTTTCTTT,CASNGRGNTEAFF
TRBD2,.,TRBV28,TRBJ2-3,TGTGCCAGCAACTCGGGGGGAACTAGCACAGATACGCAGTATTTT,CASNSGGTSTDTQYF
TRBD2,.,TRBV29-1,TRBJ2-3,TGCAGCGTCGGACTAGCGGGGGGCACAGATACGCAGTATTTT,CSVGLAGGTDTQYF
TRBD1,.,TRBV5-4,TRBJ2-7,TGTGCCAGCAGCTCGGGACAGGGATCGTTCGAGCAGTACTTC,CASSSGQGSFEQYF
.,.,TRBV19,TRBJ2-3,TGTGCCAGTAGTGCCTCCCCAGGGTCCAGCCTAGGCACAGATACGCAGTATTTT,CASSASPGSSLGTDTQYF
.,.,TRBV5-1,TRBJ1-1,TGCGCCAGCAGCTTGGCCATGGGGCAGGGCACTGAAGCTTTCTTT,CASSLAMGQGTEAFF
TRBD2,once,TRBV19,TRBJ2-7,TGTGCCAGTAGTGAGCGGGGGCCTCCCTACGAGCAGTACTTC,CASSERGPPYEQYF
TRBD2,.,TRBV12-5,TRBJ2-1,TGTGCTAGTGGTTTGGTTGCGGGGGGCTTCAATGAGCAGTTCTTC,CASGLVAGGFNEQFF
.,.,TRBV30,TRBJ1-2,TGTGCCTGGAGGTTGGACAGAGGGGGCTACACCTTC,CAWRLDRGGYTF
.,.,TRBV5-6,TRBJ1-3,TGTGCCAGCAGACAGGGACGACGAAACACCATATATTTT,CASRQGRRNTIYF
TRBD1,.,TRBV18,TRBJ1-6,TGTGCCAGCTCACTTCAAGACAGGGGGGGCAATTCACCCCTCCACTTT,CASSLQDRGGNSPLHF
.,.,TRBV5-1,TRBJ2-7,TGCGCCAGCAGCTTAACAATGGCCTACGAGCAGTACTTC,CASSLTMAYEQYF
.,few,TRBV6-5,TRBJ1-2,TGTGCCAGCAGACGGGGGGACTATGGCTACACCTTC,CASRRGDYGYTF
.,.,TRBV18,TRBJ1-4,TGTGCCAGCTCACCACCGAGGGCGGAAAATGAAAAACTGTTTTTT,CASSPPRAENEKLFF
TRBD1,few,TRBV19,TRBJ1-4,TGTGCCAGTAGTATCAGGGGACAGAGAACTAATGAAAAACTGTTTTTT,CASSIRGQRTNEKLFF
.,.,TRBV7-9,TRBJ1-3,TGTGCCAGCAACACTAAAAGGGACTTTCGCTCTGGAAACACCATATATTTT,CASNTKRDFRSGNTIYF